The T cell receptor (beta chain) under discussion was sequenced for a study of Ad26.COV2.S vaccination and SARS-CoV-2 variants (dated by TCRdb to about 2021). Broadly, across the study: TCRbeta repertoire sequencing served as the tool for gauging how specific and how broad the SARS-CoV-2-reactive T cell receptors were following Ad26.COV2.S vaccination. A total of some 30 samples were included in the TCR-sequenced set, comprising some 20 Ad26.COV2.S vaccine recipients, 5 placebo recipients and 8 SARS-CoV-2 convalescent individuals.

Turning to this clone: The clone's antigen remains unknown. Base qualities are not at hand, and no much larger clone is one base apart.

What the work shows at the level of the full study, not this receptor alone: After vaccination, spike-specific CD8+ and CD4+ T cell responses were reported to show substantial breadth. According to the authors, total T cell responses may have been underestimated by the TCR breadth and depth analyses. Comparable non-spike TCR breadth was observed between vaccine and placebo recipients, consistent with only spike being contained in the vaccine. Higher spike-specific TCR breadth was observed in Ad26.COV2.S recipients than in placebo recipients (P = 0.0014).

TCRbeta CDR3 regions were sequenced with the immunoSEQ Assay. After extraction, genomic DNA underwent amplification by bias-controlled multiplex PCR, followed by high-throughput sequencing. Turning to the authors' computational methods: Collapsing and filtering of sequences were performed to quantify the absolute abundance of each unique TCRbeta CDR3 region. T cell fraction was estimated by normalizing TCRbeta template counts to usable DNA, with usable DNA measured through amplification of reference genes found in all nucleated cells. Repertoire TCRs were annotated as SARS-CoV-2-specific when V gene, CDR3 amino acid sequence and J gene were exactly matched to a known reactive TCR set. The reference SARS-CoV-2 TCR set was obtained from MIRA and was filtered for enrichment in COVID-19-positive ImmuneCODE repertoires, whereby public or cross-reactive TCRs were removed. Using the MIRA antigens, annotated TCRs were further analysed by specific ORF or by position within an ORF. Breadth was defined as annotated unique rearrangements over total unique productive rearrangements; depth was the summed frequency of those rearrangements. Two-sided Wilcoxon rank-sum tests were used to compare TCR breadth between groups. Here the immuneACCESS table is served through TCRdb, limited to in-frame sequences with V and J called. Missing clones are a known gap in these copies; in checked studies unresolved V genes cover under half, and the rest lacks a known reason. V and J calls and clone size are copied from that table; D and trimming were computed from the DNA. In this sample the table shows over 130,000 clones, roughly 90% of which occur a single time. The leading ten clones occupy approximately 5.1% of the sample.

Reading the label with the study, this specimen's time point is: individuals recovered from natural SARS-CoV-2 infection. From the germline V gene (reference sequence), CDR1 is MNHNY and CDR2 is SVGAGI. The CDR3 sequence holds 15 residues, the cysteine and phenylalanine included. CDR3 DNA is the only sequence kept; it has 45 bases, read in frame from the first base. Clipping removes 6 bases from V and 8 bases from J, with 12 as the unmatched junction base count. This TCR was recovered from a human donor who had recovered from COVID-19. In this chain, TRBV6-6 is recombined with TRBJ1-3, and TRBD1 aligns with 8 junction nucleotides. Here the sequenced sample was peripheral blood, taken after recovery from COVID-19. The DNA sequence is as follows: TGTGCCAGCAGCTCCCCCGGGACAGGAGGAGACACCATATATTTT. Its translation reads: CASSSPGTGGDTIYF.